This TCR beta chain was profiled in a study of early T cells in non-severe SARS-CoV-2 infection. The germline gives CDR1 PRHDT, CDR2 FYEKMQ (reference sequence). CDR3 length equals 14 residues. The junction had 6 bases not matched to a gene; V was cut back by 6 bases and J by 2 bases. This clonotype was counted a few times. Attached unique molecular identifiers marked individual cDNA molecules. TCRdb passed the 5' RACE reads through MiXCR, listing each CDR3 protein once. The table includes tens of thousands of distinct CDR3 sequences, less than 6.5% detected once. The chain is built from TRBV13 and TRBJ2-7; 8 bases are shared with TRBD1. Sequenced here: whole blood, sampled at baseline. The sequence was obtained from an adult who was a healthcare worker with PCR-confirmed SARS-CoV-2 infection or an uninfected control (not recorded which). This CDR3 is CASRNRDRPYEQYF. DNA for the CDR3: TGTGCCAGCAGGAACCGGGACAGGCCCTACGAGCAGTACTTC.